These 16 T cell receptor beta chains were sequenced from one sample in a study of cytomegalovirus exposure and HLA in healthy donors. This PCR relied on a set of 60 Vbeta primers and 13 Jbeta primers. This table comes from immunoSEQ multiplex PCR, and its TCRdb copy is limited to in-frame clones, with some not included. In the table there are roughly 90,000 clones, about 90% of which are singletons. The sequenced sample consisted of PBMCs. Receptor source: a young man in good health and CMV-seronegative.

V gene TRBV29-1 combines with J gene TRBJ2-1, with 8 bases identical to TRBD1. The CDR3 covers 14 residues. Germline V gene sequence: CDR1 SQVTM, CDR2 ANQGSEA. V lost 7 bases and J lost 2; bases outside the gene matches: 7. CDR3: CSAQDRGAYNEQFF. The CDR3, as DNA: TGCAGCGCCCAAGACAGGGGAGCCTACAATGAGCAGTTCTTC.

This clone was recorded a few times. The rearrangement links TRBV28 to TRBJ2-1; 7 bases are shared with TRBD2. The CDR3 consists of 14 residues. V lost 8 bases and J lost 0; bases outside the gene matches: 4. Per germline, CDR1 MDHEN and CDR2 SYDVKM. The CDR3 loop reads CASRGSPSYNEQFF. The DNA for the CDR3 is TGTGCCAGCCGCGGGAGCCCCTCCTACAATGAGCAGTTCTTC.

This chain connects TRBV28 to TRBJ1-2, with D perhaps TRBD1 (5 bases). V was pared by 2 bases and J by 3 bases, with 16 bases between. The CDR3 totals 16 residues. Looked up from germline, CDR1 is MDHEN and CDR2 is SYDVKM. This CDR3 reads CASSLMARAVDYGYTF. The CDR3 nucleotides read TGTGCCAGCAGTTTAATGGCCAGGGCGGTGGACTATGGCTACACCTTC.

The chain carries TRBV28 and TRBJ1-1; TRBD1 matches 8 bases. CDR3 length equals 14 residues. The V gene's germline CDR1 is MDHEN and CDR2 SYDVKM. Unmatched junction bases numbered 5, after V lost 3 bases and J lost 5 bases. DNA for the CDR3: TGTGCCAGCAGTTTGCAGGGGGCACGGACTGAAGCTTTCTTT. This gives the protein CASSLQGARTEAFF.

The V and J genes are TRBV6-6 and TRBJ1-1, with 7 bases lining up with TRBD1. CDR1 and CDR2 from the germline V gene are MNHNY and SVGAGI (reference sequence). This CDR3 has 14 amino acids. The junction had 9 bases not matched to a gene; V was cut back by 5 bases and J by 6 bases. CDR3 in amino acids: CASSGDRERAEAFF. CDR3 nucleotides: TGTGCCAGCAGTGGTGACAGGGAAAGGGCTGAAGCTTTCTTT.

The chain uses TRBV7-2 and TRBJ2-1, with 10 bases that match TRBD1. Losses at the gene ends were 2 bases for V and 6 bases for J; bases not matched to a gene: 4. Germline V gives CDR1 SGHTA, CDR2 FQGNSA. This CDR3 is built from 15 residues. CDR3 region: CASSLPRTGGNEQFF. The CDR3 nucleotides read TGTGCCAGCAGCTTACCCCGGACAGGGGGCAATGAGCAGTTCTTC.

This clone showed up just once. The chain links TRBV2 to TRBJ2-2; TRBD2 agrees at 7 bases. The germline V gene has CDR1 SNHLY and CDR2 FYNNEI. The CDR3 runs 13 residues. With 6 bases clipped from V and 7 bases from J, the junction kept 5 bases outside the gene matches. The CDR3: CASRGGWSGELFF. The CDR3 DNA sequence: TGTGCCAGCAGGGGGGGGTGGAGCGGGGAGCTGTTTTTT. Full variable domain (outside the CDR3, taken from reference TRBV2 and TRBJ2-2): EPEVTQTPSHQVTQMGQEVILRCVPISNHLYFYWYRQILGQKVEFLVSFYNNEISEKSEIFDDQFSVERPDGSNFTLKIRSTKLEDSAMYFCASRGGWSGELFFGEGSRLTVL.

The table lists this clone with a count of one. The V call is TRBV11-2, the J call TRBJ2-7, with D unresolved. V was pared by 5 bases and J by 1 base, with 6 bases between. The CDR3 totals 12 residues. CDR1 is SGHAT and CDR2 is FQNNGV in the germline V gene. CDR3 DNA sequence: TGTGCCAGCAGCCCGTATTCCTACGAGCAGTACTTC. It is translated as CASSPYSYEQYF.

J is TRBJ2-2 and V is TRBV10-1; 7 bases align to TRBD2. Germline CDR1 WNHNN, CDR2 SYGVQD (reference sequence). The CDR3 consists of 14 residues. V lost 6 bases to trimming and J lost 7 bases; unmatched junction nucleotides: 8. Written as DNA, the CDR3 is TGCGCCAGCAGGCTAGGGAGGGTGGGCGGGGAGCTGTTTTTT. This encodes CASRLGRVGGELFF.

The rearrangement links TRBV7-2 to TRBJ1-4; tentative D call: TRBD1 (5 bases). CDR1 is SGHTA and CDR2 is FQGNSA in the germline V gene. The CDR3 totals 15 residues. Trimming removed 2 bases at V and 5 bases at J, with 12 bases between. As DNA, the CDR3 is TGTGCCAGCAGCTTAATGGGCAGGACAAATGAAAAACTGTTTTTT. As protein: CASSLMGRTNEKLFF.

This CDR3 is CASRVFGSGRLEAYNEQFF. In nucleotides, the CDR3 is TGTGCCAGCAGGGTTTTTGGCAGCGGGAGACTTGAGGCCTACAATGAGCAGTTCTTC. The rearrangement links TRBV5-4 to TRBJ2-1; 8 nucleotides agree with TRBD2. V lost 5 bases and J lost 2; bases outside the gene matches: 18. CDR3 length: 19 amino acids. Germline loops: CDR1 SGHNT, CDR2 YYREEE (reference sequence).

The gene calls are TRBV2 and TRBJ2-7; 10 bases map to TRBD1. The germline gives CDR1 SNHLY, CDR2 FYNNEI. The CDR3 contains 13 residues. Trimming took 6 bases from V and 7 from J; bases not matched to a gene: 6. The CDR3 region has the DNA TGTGCCAGCAGGAGACAGGGGGCCGGGGAGCAGTACTTC. It is translated as CASRRQGAGEQYF.

The rearrangement uses TRBV28 and TRBJ2-3; TRBD2 matches at 12 bases. Germline-derived CDR1 and CDR2 are MDHEN and SYDVKM. The CDR3 runs 15 residues. Trimming removed 6 bases from V and 4 bases from J; junction bases left unmatched: 5. The CDR3 nucleotides are TGTGCCAGCAGCAAGACTAGCGGGGGCCCAGATACGCAGTATTTT. Its translation is CASSKTSGGPDTQYF.

The V and J genes are TRBV19 and TRBJ2-1, with 10 nucleotides matching TRBD1. Germline trimming cut 5 bases from V and 6 bases from J; bases unmatched to any gene: 7. CDR3 length: 15 amino acids. Germline-derived CDR1 and CDR2 are LNHDA and SQIVND (reference sequence). The CDR3 DNA follows: TGTGCCAGTAGTCCCGGGACAGGGGTTGGCAATGAGCAGTTCTTC. It specifies CASSPGTGVGNEQFF.

This chain uses TRBV18 with TRBJ2-1; D unresolved. V was clipped by 1 base and J by 6 bases, with 7 bases between them. The CDR3 is 13 residues long. Germline CDR1 and CDR2: KGHSH and LQKENI. As DNA, the CDR3 is TGTGCCAGCTCACCACTAATCGGCAATGAGCAGTTCTTC. Protein product: CASSPLIGNEQFF.

Only one count was recorded for this clone. The chain links TRBV19 to TRBJ1-4; TRBD1 aligns across 9 bases. The CDR3 length is 15 residues. Germline assignment: CDR1 LNHDA and CDR2 SQIVND (reference sequence). V dropped 6 bases and J dropped 0; count of bases not matched to a gene: 2. The CDR3: CASRRQGATNEKLFF. The CDR3 nucleotides are TGTGCCAGTAGGCGACAGGGGGCAACTAATGAAAAACTGTTTTTT.